The sequence of this T cell receptor beta chain was determined in a study of beta chain features in type 1 diabetes. The study, taken as a whole, reports: The study found moderately but significantly shorter TCRB CDR3s in all four CD4+ subsets of Type 1 diabetes patients.

To note about this clone: No antigen is known for it.

Expressed TCRB transcripts got sequenced, as all isolated RNA was reverse transcribed. Sequenced by immunoSEQ multiplex PCR; TCRdb stores in-frame clones only, minus some. The profile covers about 700,000 clones, with around an eighth appearing a single time and less than 0.025% taken by the ten largest. The CDR3 consists of 12 residues. The germline V gene encodes CDR1 GTSNPN and CDR2 SVGIG (reference sequence). The V gene lost 1 base and the J gene lost 5 bases, with 8 bases spanning the gap. The chain couples TRBV30 to TRBJ2-5; no firm D call. The source of this sequence is a man younger than 35 with type 1 diabetes. The sample taken for sequencing was naive CD4+ T cells from blood. Here the CDR3 reads CAWSDMMETQYF. CDR3 DNA: TGTGCCTGGAGTGATATGATGGAGACCCAGTACTTC. Complete variable domain (other parts from reference TRBV30 and TRBJ2-5): SQTIHQWPATLVQPVGSPLSLECTVEGTSNPNLYWYRQAAGRGLQLLFYSVGIGQISSEVPQNLSASRPQDRQFILSSKKLLLSDSGFYLCAWSDMMETQYFGPGTRLLVL.